This is a list of T cell receptor beta chains from one sample in a study of cytotoxic CD8 clonotypes in ibrutinib-treated CLL. TCRdb keeps only in-frame clones here, not all; method: immunoSEQ multiplex PCR. Found here are about 250,000 clones, 70% of them singletons; the top ten hold approximately 15%. The sample consisted of PBMCs, taken after 24 months of ibrutinib treatment. Receptors originate from a human donor with chronic lymphocytic leukemia. Each CDR3 is given with its conserved first and last residue. The D gene is left open where the match is weak. Rows may omit the clone size; those that give it use once, few, many or a size class.

D	V	J	size	DNA	CDR3
NA	TRBV20-1	TRBJ1-1	NA	TGCAGTGCTACAGGTGAAGCTTTCTTT	CSATGEAFF
NA	TRBV5-1	TRBJ2-2	NA	TGCGCCAGCAGTTCAGCCGGGGAGCTGTTTTTT	CASSSAGELFF
TRBD1	TRBV7-9	TRBJ2-3	once	TGTGCCAGCAGGGGAGCTTTGGGACAGAGGTCAACAGATACGCAGTATTTT	CASRGALGQRSTDTQYF
TRBD2	TRBV5-1	TRBJ2-2	once	TGCGCCAGCAGCTTTACTAGCGGGAGTGGCACCGGGGAGCTGTTTTTT	CASSFTSGSGTGELFF
NA	TRBV7-9	TRBJ1-5	NA	TGTGCCAGCAGTCCGGACGTCACTCAGCCCCAGCATTTT	CASSPDVTQPQHF
NA	TRBV28	TRBJ1-2	NA	TGTGCCAGCAGCCCGACGAGAATAGGTGGCTACACCTTC	CASSPTRIGGYTF
NA	TRBV27	TRBJ2-5	NA	TGTGCCAGCAGTTCTGGACAGACTCCTATGGAGACCCAGTACTTC	CASSSGQTPMETQYF
NA	TRBV6-1	TRBJ1-1	NA	TGTGCCACGGCCCCAGAGTGGGCCACTGAAGCTTTCTTT	CATAPEWATEAFF
TRBD1	TRBV28	TRBJ1-5	NA	TGTGCCAGCAGTTTAACTGGGACAGGAGGACAGCCCCAGCATTTT	CASSLTGTGGQPQHF
TRBD1	TRBV7-9	TRBJ2-7	NA	TGTGCCAGCAGCTTCTTGGGACAGGTGGGCTACGAGCAGTACTTC	CASSFLGQVGYEQYF
TRBD2	TRBV30	TRBJ2-3	NA	TGTGCCTGGAGTGTACGGCTCGCGGGAGTTGCAGATACGCAGTATTTT	CAWSVRLAGVADTQYF
NA	TRBV7-9	TRBJ1-2	NA	TGTGCCAGCAGCTTAGGAACCCCGGGTGGCTACACCTTC	CASSLGTPGGYTF
TRBD1	TRBV28	TRBJ2-4	NA	TGTGCCAGCAGTGACAGGGGGCGCAGGAACATTCAGTACTTC	CASSDRGRRNIQYF
TRBD2	TRBV5-4	TRBJ2-7	NA	TGTGCCAGCAGTTTGGGAGGGGCGGAGCAGTACTTC	CASSLGGAEQYF
TRBD2	TRBV19	TRBJ2-4	NA	TGTGCCAGCTCAGGGACTAGCCAGGCAAACATTCAGTACTTC	CASSGTSQANIQYF
NA	TRBV10-3	TRBJ1-4	NA	TGTGCCATCAGTGAGCGTGGCGCGGGAGAAAAACTGTTTTTT	CAISERGAGEKLFF
NA	TRBV2	TRBJ1-5	NA	TGTGCCAGCAGTCCGCCCCGTGGTGGCAGCCGAGGTGGCGGCAATCAGCCCCAGCATTTT	CASSPPRGGSRGGGNQPQHF
TRBD1	TRBV7-2	TRBJ1-1	few	TGTGCCAGCAGCTGGGCCGGGACAGGGGGAATAGGCACTGAAGCTTTCTTT	CASSWAGTGGIGTEAFF
NA	TRBV5-4	TRBJ2-7	few	TGTGCCAGCAGCTTGGACCGCTCCGCCTCCGAGCAGTACTTC	CASSLDRSASEQYF
NA	TRBV5-1	TRBJ1-3	NA	TGCGCCAGCAGCTTGGTCGGCAGGGCTGGAAACACCATATATTTT	CASSLVGRAGNTIYF
NA	TRBV5-8	TRBJ1-1	NA	TGTGCCAGCAGCTTTGTGGGACGGATGAACACTGAAGCTTTCTTT	CASSFVGRMNTEAFF
NA	TRBV29-1	TRBJ1-3	NA	TGCAGCGCACGGACAGACTCTGGAAACACCATATATTTT	CSARTDSGNTIYF
TRBD1	TRBV27	TRBJ2-4	NA	TGTGCCAGCAGTATCGACAGGGGAAACATTCAGTACTTC	CASSIDRGNIQYF
TRBD1	TRBV19	TRBJ1-1	NA	TGTGCCAGTCTCGGACAGGGGGACCTTACTGAAGCTTTCTTT	CASLGQGDLTEAFF
NA	TRBV9	TRBJ1-4	NA	TGTGCCAGCAGCGTAGGACAGGCCACAACTAATGAAAAACTGTTTTTT	CASSVGQATTNEKLFF
NA	TRBV18	TRBJ2-5	NA	TGTGCCAGCTCCCAGCAGGAAACCCAGTACTTC	CASSQQETQYF
NA	TRBV16	TRBJ2-7	NA	TGTGCCAGCAGCCAATTAGACAGGACCTACGAGCAGTACTTC	CASSQLDRTYEQYF
TRBD1	TRBV5-4	TRBJ2-5	NA	TGTGCCAGCAGCTTAGAAGGGGGCGGGGAGACCCAGTACTTC	CASSLEGGGETQYF
TRBD1	TRBV27	TRBJ1-2	many	TGTGCCAGCAGCGGACAGGGGGCAGGAGGCTACACCTTC	CASSGQGAGGYTF
NA	TRBV6-1	TRBJ2-2	NA	TGTGCCAGCAGAGAAGGGACACAACGTACGAACACCGGGGAGCTGTTTTTT	CASREGTQRTNTGELFF
NA	TRBV9	TRBJ2-3	NA	TGTGCCAGCAGCGTAGGACGGGACGTAGATACGCAGTATTTT	CASSVGRDVDTQYF
TRBD1	TRBV2	TRBJ1-5	few	TGTGCCAGCAGTGCACAGGGGAATCAGCCCCAGCATTTT	CASSAQGNQPQHF
NA	TRBV4-1	TRBJ2-7	NA	TGCGCCAGCAGCCATAGGGGATTGGCAGGGGCATTCTACGAGCAGTACTTC	CASSHRGLAGAFYEQYF
TRBD2	TRBV5-1	TRBJ2-3	NA	TGCGCCAGCAGCTTGAGACTAGCGGAGACAGATACGCAGTATTTT	CASSLRLAETDTQYF
TRBD2	TRBV19	TRBJ2-7	NA	TGTGCCAGTAGTGTTGGACTAGGGTACGAGCAGTACTTC	CASSVGLGYEQYF
NA	TRBV9	TRBJ2-7	few	TGTGCCAGCAGCGTAGGGGACTTCAACGAGCAGTACTTC	CASSVGDFNEQYF
TRBD2	TRBV19	TRBJ2-4	NA	TGTGCCAGTAGTATACCGCTAGCGGGAGGGAGTAACATTCAGTACTTC	CASSIPLAGGSNIQYF
NA	TRBV4-1	TRBJ1-1	NA	TGCGCCAGCAGCCAAGATTCAATGGTTCCGCGGGGGTGGACTGAAGCTTTCTTT	CASSQDSMVPRGWTEAFF
TRBD1	TRBV11-2	TRBJ2-7	NA	TGTGCCAGCAGCGTGGGACAGAGCTCCTACGAGCAGTACTTC	CASSVGQSSYEQYF
NA	TRBV7-6	TRBJ1-3	NA	TGTGCCAGCAGTTATGCGGGGCCTGGAAACACCATATATTTT	CASSYAGPGNTIYF
NA	TRBV6-5	TRBJ2-7	NA	TGTGCCAGCAGCAAAATAGGGTACGAGCAGTACTTC	CASSKIGYEQYF
NA	TRBV18	TRBJ1-1	NA	TGTGCCAGCTCACCACCCCAAGGAGGGGGGACTGAAGCTTTCTTT	CASSPPQGGGTEAFF
TRBD2	TRBV7-9	TRBJ2-1	NA	TGTGCCAGCAGCTTGGCATACGGGAGGGCCGGGAATGAGCAGTTCTTC	CASSLAYGRAGNEQFF
NA	TRBV11-3	TRBJ1-3	once	TGTGCCAGCAGCTTATGCTGGCAGAAGACTTCCTCTGGAAACACCATATATTTT	CASSLCWQKTSSGNTIYF
NA	TRBV28	TRBJ2-3	NA	TGTGCCAGCAGTTTAGGACAGACGAGCACAGATACGCAGTATTTT	CASSLGQTSTDTQYF
TRBD2	TRBV27	TRBJ2-1	NA	TGTGCCAGCAGATCTCTAGCGGGAGGGCCTCGTTACAATGAGCAGTTCTTC	CASRSLAGGPRYNEQFF
NA	TRBV2	TRBJ2-7	NA	TGTGCCAGCAGTGAAGCGCGGGGAGTAAGCTCCTACGAGCAGTACTTC	CASSEARGVSSYEQYF
TRBD2	TRBV9	TRBJ2-1	NA	TGTGCCAGCAGCGGAGGCGGGGGGGCTAACTACAATGAGCAGTTCTTC	CASSGGGGANYNEQFF
TRBD1	TRBV7-8	TRBJ2-1	few	TGTGCCAGCAGCTTAAACAGGGGCAATGAGCAGTTCTTC	CASSLNRGNEQFF
NA	TRBV27	TRBJ2-7	NA	TGTGCCAGCAGGCGGGCGGGCGTCAACTACGAGCAGTACTTC	CASRRAGVNYEQYF
NA	TRBV30	TRBJ1-1	few	TGTGCCTGGAGTGTACGAACAGTAACGAACACTGAAGCTTTCTTT	CAWSVRTVTNTEAFF
NA	TRBV14	TRBJ1-2	NA	TGTGCCAGCAGCCCGCAGGGGAACTATGGCTACACCTTC	CASSPQGNYGYTF
NA	TRBV28	TRBJ2-7	NA	TGTGCCAGCGCAGGAGGGGGAATTTACGAGCAGTACTTC	CASAGGGIYEQYF
NA	TRBV7-2	TRBJ2-7	once	TGTGCCAGCAGCTTACAGCACAGGGAGTACTTC	CASSLQHREYF
NA	TRBV5-1	TRBJ1-2	NA	TGCGCCAGCAGCTTGCCCGGGGTGGGCTACACCTTC	CASSLPGVGYTF
NA	TRBV4-1	TRBJ2-2	few	TGCGCCAGCAGCCAAGAGTTGCGACGGTTTGTCACCGGGGAGCTGTTTTTT	CASSQELRRFVTGELFF
NA	TRBV7-7	TRBJ2-5	once	TGTGCTAGCAGTAACGGGGGCGAAGAGACCCAGTACTTC	CASSNGGEETQYF
NA	TRBV28	TRBJ1-6	NA	TGTGCCACCCTTAGTTCGGATTCACCCCTCCACTTT	CATLSSDSPLHF
NA	TRBV10-3	TRBJ2-2	NA	TGTGCCATCAGTGGGACAGTGGACACCGGGGAGCTGTTTTTT	CAISGTVDTGELFF
TRBD2	TRBV7-9	TRBJ2-3	few	TGTGCCAGCAGCTTAAGCGGGAGTATAGATACGCAGTATTTT	CASSLSGSIDTQYF